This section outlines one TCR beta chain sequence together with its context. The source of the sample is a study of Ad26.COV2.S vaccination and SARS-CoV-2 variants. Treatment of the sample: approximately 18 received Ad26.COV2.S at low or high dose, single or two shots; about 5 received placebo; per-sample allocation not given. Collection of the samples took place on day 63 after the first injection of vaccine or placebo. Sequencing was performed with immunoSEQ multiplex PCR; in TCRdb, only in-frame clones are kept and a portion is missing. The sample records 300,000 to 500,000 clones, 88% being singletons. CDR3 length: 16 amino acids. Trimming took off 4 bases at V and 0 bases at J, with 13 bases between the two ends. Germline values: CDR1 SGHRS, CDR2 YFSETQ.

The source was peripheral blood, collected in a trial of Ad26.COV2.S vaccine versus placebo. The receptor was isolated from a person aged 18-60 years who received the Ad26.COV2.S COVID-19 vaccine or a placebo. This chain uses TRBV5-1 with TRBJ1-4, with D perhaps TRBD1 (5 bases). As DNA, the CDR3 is TGCGCCAGCAGCCAGGGAGCCTTCTCAACTAATGAAAAACTGTTTTTT. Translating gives CASSQGAFSTNEKLFF.